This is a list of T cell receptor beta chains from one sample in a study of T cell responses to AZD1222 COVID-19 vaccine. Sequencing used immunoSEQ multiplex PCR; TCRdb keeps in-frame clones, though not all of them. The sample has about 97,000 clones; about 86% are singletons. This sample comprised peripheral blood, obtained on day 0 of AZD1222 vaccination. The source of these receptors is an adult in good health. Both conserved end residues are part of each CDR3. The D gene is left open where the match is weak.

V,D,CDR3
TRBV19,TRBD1,CASSPILLGQGGMLDEKLFF
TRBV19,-,CAMSPTRATDTQYF
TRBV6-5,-,CASSYFGGEAFF
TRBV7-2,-,CASSFTYEQYF
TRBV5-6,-,CASSLEGSNYGYTF
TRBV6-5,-,CASSRGTEAFF
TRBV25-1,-,CASSDTYLEGTSTDTQYF
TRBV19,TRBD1,CASRSYYRGDQPQHF
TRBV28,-,CASYSGQKYF
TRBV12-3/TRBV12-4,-,CASSFLSYNEQFF
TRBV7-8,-,CASSLVGGGTYEQYF
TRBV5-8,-,CASSLNNGNEKLFF
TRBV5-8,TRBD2,CASSSRGRWREIYEQYF
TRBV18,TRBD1,CASSPSGQGEVGYTF
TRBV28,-,CASSTGTFWGTEAFF
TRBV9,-,CASSQGGRTDTQYF
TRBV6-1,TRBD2,CASSEALAGVSDTQYF
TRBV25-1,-,CASSDHDSSEAFF
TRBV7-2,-,CASSLGRDYEQYF
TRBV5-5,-,CASSLGPVTYEQYF
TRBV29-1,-,CSVGGITTNEKLFF
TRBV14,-,CASSQGEGPQETQYF
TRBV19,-,CATTPWGGENGNEQFF
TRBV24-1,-,CATSEAGGVQPQHF
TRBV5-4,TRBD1,CASSLGGTGEAFF
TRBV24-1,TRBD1,CATSRGDGYTF
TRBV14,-,CASSQERRGGTEAFF
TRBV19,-,CASSIRGSDKEAFF
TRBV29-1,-,CSVESPYESEKLFF
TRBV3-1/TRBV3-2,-,CASSLRGQETQYF
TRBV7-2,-,CASSLAQGYGYTF
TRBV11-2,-,CASSLTDNYGYTF
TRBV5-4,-,CASSLGRRNTGELFF
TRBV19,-,CASSIVEGNTEAFF
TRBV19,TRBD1,CASSLSPRTTGLYGYTF
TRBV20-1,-,CSASHQETQYF
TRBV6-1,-,CASSEIGNTEAFF
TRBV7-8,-,CASSSIDGIVTFF
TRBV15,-,CATSRDAERELFF
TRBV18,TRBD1,CASSLGQVNTEAFF